Each of the 21 T cell receptor beta chains below was sequenced from the same sample in a study of CD4+ T cells in melanoma (dated 2022 in TCRdb). Libraries came from the immunoSEQ multiplex PCR assay. The table comes from immuneACCESS by way of TCRdb, which keeps in-frame sequences with V and J called. Part of the clones is missing from these tables; in studies checked, under half for an unresolved V gene and the rest for unknown reasons. Within this sample are 110,000 to 150,000 clones, with 92% of them counted one time only. The ten biggest clones cover 1.5% of the sample. These receptor sequences come from a human donor with melanoma.

This clone came up once. At one of its ends the junction is not consistent with the germline gene, which may arise from a read error. Other DNA sequences from this sample encode an identical CDR3 as well. CDR3 bases: TGCAGCGTTGCTGTCACTGAAGCCTTCTTT. Its translation is CSVAVTEAFF. The chain employs TRBV29-1 and TRBJ1-1; D is unresolved. The CDR3 extends over 10 amino acids. Germline values: CDR1 SQVTM, CDR2 ANQGSEA.

This sequence joins TRBV28 and TRBJ1-5; no definite D call. There are 15 residues in the CDR3. Germline CDR1 is MDHEN and CDR2 is SYDVKM. The V and J ends lost 8 bases and 2 bases respectively, with 16 bases between them. In nucleotides, the CDR3 is TGTGCCAGCTCCTGGGATGCGGTTGGCAATCAGCCCCAGCATTTT. This sequence encodes CASSWDAVGNQPQHF.

The chain uses TRBV6-1 and TRBJ2-5, with TRBD2 matching over 10 bases. Trimming took 4 bases from V and 5 from J; bases not matched to a gene: 7. CDR3 length equals 15 residues. Germline V CDR1 and CDR2: MNHNS, SASEGT. The CDR3 sequence: CASSVQRGGRETQYF. The CDR3 DNA reads as TGTGCCAGCAGTGTTCAGCGGGGGGGCCGGGAGACCCAGTACTTC.

The V gene is TRBV5-4, the J gene TRBJ2-3; D gene ambiguous. Germline V gene lookup returns CDR1 SGHNT and CDR2 YYREEE (reference sequence). Between the trimmed V and J ends, which lost 0 bases and 2 bases, there was a span of 4 bases. This CDR3 comprises 13 residues. This chain's CDR3 is CASSLGYTDTQYF. CDR3 nucleotides: TGTGCCAGCAGCTTGGGCTACACAGATACGCAGTATTTT.

V and J are TRBV5-4 and TRBJ2-1; 14 bases align to TRBD2. The V and J ends lost 4 bases and 0 bases, in that order; junction bases with no gene match: 9. The germline CDR1 and CDR2 sequences are SGHNT and YYREEE (reference sequence). This CDR3 region has 19 residues. The CDR3 is CASSGWTSGGKSSYNEQFF. Written as DNA, the CDR3 is TGTGCCAGCAGCGGCTGGACTAGCGGGGGGAAAAGCTCCTACAATGAGCAGTTCTTC.

The chain combines TRBV18 with TRBJ2-7, with D perhaps matching TRBD1 (6 bases). The CDR3 contains 13 residues. Trimming left V 4 bases short and J 2 bases short, with 9 bases between. Germline V gene sequence: CDR1 KGHSH, CDR2 LQKENI. The CDR3 protein is CASSQGQTYEQYF. The CDR3 coding sequence is TGTGCCAGCTCACAAGGACAGACCTACGAGCAGTACTTC.

This rearrangement joins TRBV7-9 to TRBJ2-7, with D perhaps being TRBD1 or TRBD2 (5 bases each). The germline V gene encodes CDR1 SEHNR and CDR2 FQNEAQ (reference sequence). This CDR3 has 16 amino acids. V was clipped by 5 bases and J by 4 bases, with 21 bases between them. The CDR3 is CASSRPGLPEGYEQYF. Here the CDR3 DNA reads TGTGCCAGCAGCCGCCCCGGACTCCCAGAGGGGTACGAGCAGTACTTC. Based on the CDR3 plus reference TRBV7-9 and TRBJ2-7, the full variable domain is DTGVSQNPRHKITKRGQNVTFRCDPISEHNRLYWYRQTLGQGPEFLTYFQNEAQLEKSRLLSDRFSAERPKGSFSTLEIQRTEQGDSAMYLCASSRPGLPEGYEQYFGPGTRLTVT.

The chain joins TRBV6-6 to TRBJ1-1, with D uncertain. The CDR3 has 14 amino acids. V dropped 7 bases and J dropped 4 bases, with 16 bases sitting between them. Germline V gene data show CDR1 as MNHNY and CDR2 as SVGAGI (reference sequence). The CDR3 here is CASTRDGLPTEAFF. CDR3 nucleotides: TGTGCCAGCACCCGCGACGGTTTGCCCACTGAAGCTTTCTTT.

The gene calls are TRBV7-3 and TRBJ1-5; D remains unclear. Germline V gives CDR1 SGHTA, CDR2 FQGTGA. This CDR3 contains 13 residues. V was shortened by 2 bases and J by 3 bases, with 5 bases between the two germline ends. Here the CDR3 reads CASSLDNNQPQHF. For the CDR3, the DNA is TGTGCCAGCAGCTTAGACAACAATCAGCCCCAGCATTTT.

Only one count was recorded for this clone. The chain is built from TRBV7-9 and TRBJ1-1, with 11 bases fitting TRBD1. From germline, CDR1 is SEHNR and CDR2 FQNEAQ (reference sequence). The CDR3 length is 14 residues. The V gene end was trimmed by 4 bases and the J gene end by 6 bases; junction bases not matched to a gene: 4. The CDR3: CASSYPDRGPEAFF. The DNA for the CDR3 is TGTGCCAGCAGCTACCCGGACAGGGGGCCTGAAGCTTTCTTT.

In nucleotides, the CDR3 is TGTGCCAGCACCATGTTGGGGGGAGGGGCCAACGTCCTGACTTTC. It specifies CASTMLGGGANVLTF. The J gene is TRBJ2-6, the V gene TRBV5-6; D is perhaps TRBD2 (6 bases). The V gene's germline CDR1 is SGHDT and CDR2 YYEEEE. V was cut by 6 bases and J by 4 bases, with 14 bases left in between. The CDR3 length is 15 residues.

The chain uses TRBV29-1 and TRBJ1-1, with unresolved D. Germline CDR1 and CDR2: SQVTM and ANQGSEA. V lost 3 bases and J 7 bases, leaving 9 bases between the germline ends. The length of the CDR3 is 11 residues. DNA of the CDR3: TGCAGCGTTGAGCCGTGGGATGAAGCTTTCTTT. It translates to CSVEPWDEAFF.

The rearrangement links TRBV11-2 to TRBJ2-7; tentative D call: TRBD2 (5 bases). The germline gives CDR1 SGHAT, CDR2 FQNNGV. The CDR3 is made up of 14 amino acids. Trimming took 1 base from V and 3 from J, leaving 10 bases between them. CDR3: CASSLGSESYEQYF. The CDR3 DNA reads as TGTGCCAGCAGCTTAGGTAGCGAGAGCTACGAGCAGTACTTC.

This chain uses TRBV19 with TRBJ1-1; D is ambiguous. The CDR3 is 13 residues long. V was pared by 5 bases and J by 1 base, with 8 bases between. Germline CDR1 reads LNHDA; CDR2 reads SQIVND (reference sequence). This CDR3 reads CASSSEQNTEAFF. The CDR3 bases are TGTGCCAGTAGTTCAGAGCAGAACACTGAAGCTTTCTTT.

The chain carries TRBV30 and TRBJ1-5, with D perhaps matching TRBD1 (6 bases). The CDR3 runs 13 residues. Germline-derived CDR1 and CDR2 are GTSNPN and SVGIG (reference sequence). V lost 1 base and J 2 bases, leaving 6 bases between the germline ends. The CDR3 DNA is TGTGCCTGGAGTGGGACAGGCAATCAGCCCCAGCATTTT. Translated, it gives CAWSGTGNQPQHF.

J is TRBJ1-1 and V is TRBV5-4; D is undetermined. Germline CDR1 and CDR2: SGHNT and YYREEE (reference sequence). This CDR3 region has 13 residues. V was clipped by 0 bases and J by 10 bases, with 13 bases between them. CDR3 coding DNA: TGTGCCAGCAGCTTGGCCACCTCGATAGGAGCTTTCTTT. This sequence encodes CASSLATSIGAFF.

The rearrangement joins TRBV2 to TRBJ2-7, with 8 bases that match TRBD2. The ends lost 10 bases at V and 6 bases at J; junction bases unmatched: 5. CDR3 length equals 11 residues. Germline assignment: CDR1 SNHLY and CDR2 FYNNEI. CDR3: CANGLAGEQYF. CDR3 bases: TGTGCCAACGGACTAGCAGGCGAGCAGTACTTC.

The chain links TRBV5-1 to TRBJ2-5; TRBD1 might be the D (5 bases). CDR3 length equals 15 residues. Trimming shortened V by 7 bases and J by 1 base, and 17 bases separated the two germline ends. Germline values: CDR1 SGHRS, CDR2 YFSETQ. The CDR3 coding sequence is TGCGCCAGCTATCCGACAGCCACGGTCCAAGAGACCCAGTACTTC. Translation gives CASYPTATVQETQYF.

This clone came up once. The chain uses TRBV27 and TRBJ1-6, with 9 bases lining up with TRBD1. This CDR3 region has 14 residues. Germline CDR1 and CDR2: MNHEY and SMNVEV (reference sequence). Unmatched junction bases numbered 9, after V lost 8 bases and J lost 10 bases. The CDR3 bases are TGTGCCAGCCATCACGGGACAGGGTTATCACCCCTCCACTTT. Encoded protein: CASHHGTGLSPLHF.

The J gene is TRBJ2-2, the V gene TRBV13, with D possibly TRBD2 on 6 matching bases. The CDR3 sequence is 14 residues long. V was pared by 6 bases and J by 3 bases, with 11 bases between. Looked up from germline, CDR1 is PRHDT and CDR2 is FYEKMQ (reference sequence). The CDR3 nucleotides read TGTGCCAGCAGTCCCCGACTAGACACCGGGGAGCTGTTTTTT. This gives the protein CASSPRLDTGELFF.

CDR3: CASSFIPGPETQYF. CDR3 bases: TGCGCCAGCAGCTTTATTCCTGGACCAGAGACCCAGTACTTC. V is TRBV5-1 and J is TRBJ2-5; D not certain. The ends were cut back, 2 bases at V and 4 bases at J, with 12 bases in the middle. Germline V gene lookup returns CDR1 SGHRS and CDR2 YFSETQ. The CDR3 has 14 residues.